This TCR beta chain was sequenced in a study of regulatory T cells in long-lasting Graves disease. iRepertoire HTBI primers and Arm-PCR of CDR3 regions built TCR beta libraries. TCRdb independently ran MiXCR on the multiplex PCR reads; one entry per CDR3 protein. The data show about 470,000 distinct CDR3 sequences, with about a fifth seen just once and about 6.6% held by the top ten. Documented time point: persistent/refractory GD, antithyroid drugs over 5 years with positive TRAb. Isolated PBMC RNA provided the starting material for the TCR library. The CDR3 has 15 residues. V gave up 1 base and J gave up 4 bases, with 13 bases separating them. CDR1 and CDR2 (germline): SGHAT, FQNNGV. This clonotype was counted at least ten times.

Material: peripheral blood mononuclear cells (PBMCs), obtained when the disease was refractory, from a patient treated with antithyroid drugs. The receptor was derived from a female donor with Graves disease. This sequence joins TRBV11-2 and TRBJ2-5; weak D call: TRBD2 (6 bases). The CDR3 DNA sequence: TGTGCCAGCAGCTTAGTCGGGACTGGAAGAGAGACCCAGTACTTC. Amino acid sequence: CASSLVGTGRETQYF.